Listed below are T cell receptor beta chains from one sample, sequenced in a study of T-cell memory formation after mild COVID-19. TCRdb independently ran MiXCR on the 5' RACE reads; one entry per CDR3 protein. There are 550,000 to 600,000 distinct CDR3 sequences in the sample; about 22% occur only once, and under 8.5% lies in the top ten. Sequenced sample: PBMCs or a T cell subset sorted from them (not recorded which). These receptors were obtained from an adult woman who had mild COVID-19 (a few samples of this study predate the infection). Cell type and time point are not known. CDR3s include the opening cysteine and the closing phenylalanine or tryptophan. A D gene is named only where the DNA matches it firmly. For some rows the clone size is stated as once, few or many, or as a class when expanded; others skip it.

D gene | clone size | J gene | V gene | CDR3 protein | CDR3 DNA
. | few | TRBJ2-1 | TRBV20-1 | CSARGGSVGEQFF | TGCAGTGCTAGAGGAGGGAGCGTCGGTGAGCAGTTCTTC
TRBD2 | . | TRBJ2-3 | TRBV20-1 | CSARDREREGPDTQYF | TGCAGTGCTAGAGATCGGGAGCGGGAGGGCCCAGATACGCAGTATTTT
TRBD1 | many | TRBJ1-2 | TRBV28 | CASSPGQGGGYTF | TGTGCCAGCAGCCCTGGACAGGGAGGTGGCTACACCTTC
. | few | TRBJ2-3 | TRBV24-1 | CATSDLPSLSTDTQYF | TGTGCCACCAGTGATTTGCCGAGCCTCAGCACAGATACGCAGTATTTT
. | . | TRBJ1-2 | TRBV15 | CATSSRDLTYGYTF | TGTGCCACCAGCAGCCGGGATCTCACCTATGGCTACACCTTC
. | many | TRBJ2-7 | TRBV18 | CASSPQGSYEQYF | TGTGCCAGCTCACCCCAGGGATCCTACGAGCAGTACTTC
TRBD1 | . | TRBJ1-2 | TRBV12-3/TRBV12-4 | CASSGDRGSNYGYTF | TGTGCCAGCAGTGGAGACAGGGGCTCTAACTATGGCTACACCTTC
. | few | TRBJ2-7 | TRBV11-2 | CASSLGEKNYEQYF | TGTGCCAGCAGCTTAGGGGAGAAAAATTACGAGCAGTACTTC
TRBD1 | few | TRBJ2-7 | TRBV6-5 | CASSRGQGARYEQYF | TGTGCCAGCAGTCGGGGACAGGGGGCTCGCTACGAGCAGTACTTC
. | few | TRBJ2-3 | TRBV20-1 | CSARDAGSTDTQYF | TGCAGTGCTAGAGATGCGGGAAGCACAGATACGCAGTATTTT
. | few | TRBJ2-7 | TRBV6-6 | CASSDPPGRTDEQYF | TGTGCCAGCAGCGACCCCCCAGGCAGGACCGACGAGCAGTACTTC
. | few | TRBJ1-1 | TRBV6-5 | CASRNPGTHEAFF | TGTGCCAGCAGAAACCCTGGGACACACGAAGCTTTCTTT
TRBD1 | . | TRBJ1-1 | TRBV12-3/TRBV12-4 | CASSFTGVYTEAFF | TGTGCCAGCAGTTTTACAGGGGTGTACACTGAAGCTTTCTTT
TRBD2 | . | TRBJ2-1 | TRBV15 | CATSRDRGNGRSLFF | TGTGCCACCAGCAGAGATCGTGGGAACGGGAGGTCTCTGTTCTTC
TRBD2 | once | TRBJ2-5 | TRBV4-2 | CASSQGRLAGLQETQYF | TGTGCCAGCAGCCAAGGGAGACTAGCGGGCCTACAAGAGACCCAGTACTTC
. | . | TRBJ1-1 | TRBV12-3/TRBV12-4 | CASSFRFGGAAFF | TGTGCCAGCAGTTTTAGGTTCGGGGGAGCAGCTTTCTTT
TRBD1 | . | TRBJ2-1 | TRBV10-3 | CATTGDSSYNEQFF | TGTGCCACGACAGGGGACTCATCATACAATGAGCAGTTCTTC
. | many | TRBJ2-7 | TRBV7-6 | CASSPGLDYEQYF | TGTGCCAGCAGCCCTGGACTGGACTACGAGCAGTACTTC
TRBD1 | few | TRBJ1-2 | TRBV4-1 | CASSHRDREEGPYGYTF | TGCGCCAGCAGCCACCGGGACAGGGAGGAGGGACCCTATGGCTACACCTTC
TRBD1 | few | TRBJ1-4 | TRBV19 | CASSRDSFNEKLFF | TGTGCCAGTAGTCGGGACAGTTTTAATGAAAAACTGTTTTTT
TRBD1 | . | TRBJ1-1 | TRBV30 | CAWRAPGQGLNTEAFF | TGTGCCTGGAGGGCGCCGGGACAGGGATTGAACACTGAAGCTTTCTTT
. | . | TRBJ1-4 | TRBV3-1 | CASSQDATNEKLFF | TGTGCCAGCAGCCAAGATGCAACTAATGAAAAACTGTTTTTT
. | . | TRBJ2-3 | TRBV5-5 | CASSPRDLITDTQYF | TGTGCCAGCAGCCCCCGGGACTTGATCACAGATACGCAGTATTTT
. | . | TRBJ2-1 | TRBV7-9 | CASSLAGRGVSNEQFF | TGTGCCAGCAGCTTAGCGGGTCGGGGAGTAAGCAATGAGCAGTTCTTC
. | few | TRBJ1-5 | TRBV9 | CASSVGTSSNQPQHF | TGTGCCAGCAGCGTAGGGACAAGTAGCAATCAGCCCCAGCATTTT
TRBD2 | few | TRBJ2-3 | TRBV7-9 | CASSPPGTRLTDTQYF | TGTGCCAGCAGCCCTCCCGGGACTAGGCTCACAGATACGCAGTATTTT
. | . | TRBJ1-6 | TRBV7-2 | CASRSGVWNSPLHF | TGTGCCAGCAGATCCGGGGTCTGGAATTCACCCCTCCACTTT
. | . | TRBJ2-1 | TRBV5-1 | CASSFYSGEYEQFF | TGCGCCAGCAGCTTTTATTCGGGGGAATATGAGCAGTTCTTC
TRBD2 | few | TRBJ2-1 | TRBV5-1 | CASSLTSGGAEFYNEQFF | TGCGCCAGCAGCTTGACTAGCGGGGGGGCCGAGTTCTACAATGAGCAGTTCTTC
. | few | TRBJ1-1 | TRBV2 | CASRRDRSPAFF | TGTGCCAGCAGACGCGACAGATCTCCAGCTTTCTTT
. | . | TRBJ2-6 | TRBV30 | CAWYRLSGANVLTF | TGTGCCTGGTACCGTCTATCTGGGGCCAACGTCCTGACTTTC
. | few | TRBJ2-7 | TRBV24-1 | CATSDFGYEQYF | TGTGCCACCAGTGATTTTGGCTACGAGCAGTACTTC
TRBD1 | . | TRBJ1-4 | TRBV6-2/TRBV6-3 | CASSPQGYGLVEEKLFF | TGTGCCAGCAGTCCACAGGGGTATGGACTCGTGGAAGAAAAACTGTTTTTT
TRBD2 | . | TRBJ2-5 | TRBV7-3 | CASSQGLAAAGETQYF | TGTGCCAGCAGCCAAGGACTAGCGGCGGCGGGAGAGACCCAGTACTTC
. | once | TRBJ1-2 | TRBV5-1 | CASNHNPPGGRYGYTF | TGCGCCAGCAACCACAATCCCCCCGGGGGCCGGTACGGCTACACCTTC
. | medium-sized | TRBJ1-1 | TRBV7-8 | CASSSRAGVNTEAFF | TGTGCCAGCAGTTCCAGAGCAGGGGTGAACACTGAAGCTTTCTTT
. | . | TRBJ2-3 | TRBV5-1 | CASSLIPGVGLATSTDTQYF | TGCGCCAGCAGCTTGATTCCGGGAGTTGGCCTAGCGACTAGCACAGATACGCAGTATTTT
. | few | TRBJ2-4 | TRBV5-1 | CASSLESGANIQYF | TGCGCCAGCAGCTTAGAGTCCGGGGCAAACATTCAGTACTTC
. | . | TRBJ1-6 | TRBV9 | CASSVAWVPPLHF | TGTGCCAGCAGCGTAGCTTGGGTGCCACCCCTCCACTTT
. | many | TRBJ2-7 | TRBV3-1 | CASSPQGSEQYF | TGTGCCAGCAGTCCCCAGGGGAGCGAGCAGTACTTC
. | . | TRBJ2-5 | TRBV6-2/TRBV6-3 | CASSYSRGNQETQYF | TGTGCCAGCAGTTACTCCCGGGGCAACCAAGAGACCCAGTACTTC
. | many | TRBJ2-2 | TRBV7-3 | CASRGANTGELFF | TGTGCCAGCAGGGGGGCGAACACCGGGGAGCTGTTTTTT
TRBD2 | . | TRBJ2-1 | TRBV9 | CASSQNSGNEQFF | TGTGCCAGCAGCCAAAATAGCGGGAATGAGCAGTTCTTC
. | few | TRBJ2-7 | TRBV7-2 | CASSVELGSSYEQYF | TGTGCCAGCAGTGTCGAATTGGGCTCCTCCTACGAGCAGTACTTC